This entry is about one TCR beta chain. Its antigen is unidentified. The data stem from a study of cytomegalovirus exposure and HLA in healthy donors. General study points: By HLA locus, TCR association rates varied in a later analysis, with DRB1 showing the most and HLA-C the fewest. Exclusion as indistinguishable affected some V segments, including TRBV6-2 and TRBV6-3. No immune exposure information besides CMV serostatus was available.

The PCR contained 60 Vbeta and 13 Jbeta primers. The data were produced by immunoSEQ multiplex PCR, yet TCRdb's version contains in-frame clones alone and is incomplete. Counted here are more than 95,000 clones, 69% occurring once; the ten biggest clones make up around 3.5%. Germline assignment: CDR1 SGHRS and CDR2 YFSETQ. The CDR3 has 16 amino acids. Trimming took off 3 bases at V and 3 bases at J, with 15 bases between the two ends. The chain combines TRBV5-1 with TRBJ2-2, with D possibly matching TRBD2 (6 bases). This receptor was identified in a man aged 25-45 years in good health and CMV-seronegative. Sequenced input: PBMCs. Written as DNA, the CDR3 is TGCGCCAGCAGCTACCAGACTAGGGCCCACACCGGGGAGCTGTTTTTT. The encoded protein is CASSYQTRAHTGELFF.